The 2 T cell receptor beta chains reported below all come from one sample, sequenced in a study of CD8+ T cells in alopecia areata. Sequencing used cDNA as its template, made by extracting RNA and reverse transcribing it. Sequencing was performed with immunoSEQ multiplex PCR; in TCRdb, only in-frame clones are kept and a portion is missing. The table records about 120,000 clones, more than 40% of them present only once. The input for sequencing was CD8+ T cells sorted from blood, taken at week 0. The receptor set was obtained from a human donor with alopecia areata.

This clone turned up a few times. V and J are TRBV7-9 and TRBJ2-5; a possible D gene is TRBD1 (5 bases). The CDR3 sequence is 14 residues long. The V gene lost 8 bases and the J gene lost 1 base, with 14 bases spanning the gap. Germline loops: CDR1 SEHNR, CDR2 FQNEAQ (reference sequence). The CDR3 is CASLKGRPQETQYF. In DNA form, the CDR3 reads TGTGCCAGCCTTAAGGGGCGACCCCAAGAGACCCAGTACTTC.

This clone has only a few counts. The gene calls are TRBV13 and TRBJ2-1; a possible D gene is TRBD1 (6 bases). The V gene lost 2 bases and the J gene lost 9 bases, with 14 bases spanning the gap. Germline V gene data show CDR1 as PRHDT and CDR2 as FYEKMQ (reference sequence). The CDR3 is 14 residues long. The CDR3 sequence is CASSLQGPRTEQFF. CDR3 sequence (DNA): TGTGCCAGCAGCTTACAGGGGCCCCGTACTGAGCAGTTCTTC.